The present entry profiles one T cell receptor (beta chain) with its context. Its antigen is unknown. The sample comes from a study of B cell selection in AIRE deficiency. Study outcomes and limitations: Shorter CDR3s marked shared Treg sequences, biased toward few non-templated insertions. Patient Tconv cells held roughly 28% of Treg sequences shared by healthy donors.

Original data processing: Pooled Tregs gave about 60,000 patient and approximately 1x10^5 donor TCRbeta sequences. Assay: immunoSEQ multiplex PCR; the TCRdb copy retains only in-frame clones and omits some. Clonal size and the V and J genes are those of that table, whereas D and trimming came from the DNA. Of 20,000 to 30,000 clones listed, around 92% are singletons. The regulatory T cell sort gate was CD4+CD25hiCD127low/negative. Control samples were from healthy, unrelated donors. The ends lost 8 bases at V and 3 bases at J; junction bases unmatched: 7. CDR3 length: 15 residues. From germline, CDR1 is SNHLY and CDR2 FYNNEI.

The V gene is TRBV2, the J gene TRBJ2-2; 9 bases are a match to TRBD1. Sequencing input: CD4+CD25+ Tregs sorted from PBMCs. The receptor was derived from a human donor in good health. The CDR3 nucleotides read TGTGCCAGCGAGTGGACAGGGGAACACACCGGGGAGCTGTTTTTT. Translated: CASEWTGEHTGELFF.